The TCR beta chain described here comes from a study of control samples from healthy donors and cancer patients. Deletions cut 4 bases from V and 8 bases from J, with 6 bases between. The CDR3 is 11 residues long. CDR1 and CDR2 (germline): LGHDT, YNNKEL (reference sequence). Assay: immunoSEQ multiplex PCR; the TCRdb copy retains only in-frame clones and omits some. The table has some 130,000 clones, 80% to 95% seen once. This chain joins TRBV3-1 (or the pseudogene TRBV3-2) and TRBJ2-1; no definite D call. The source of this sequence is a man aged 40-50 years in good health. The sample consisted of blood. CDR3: CASSRVDEQFF. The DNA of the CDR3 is TGTGCCAGCAGCCGAGTCGATGAGCAGTTCTTC.